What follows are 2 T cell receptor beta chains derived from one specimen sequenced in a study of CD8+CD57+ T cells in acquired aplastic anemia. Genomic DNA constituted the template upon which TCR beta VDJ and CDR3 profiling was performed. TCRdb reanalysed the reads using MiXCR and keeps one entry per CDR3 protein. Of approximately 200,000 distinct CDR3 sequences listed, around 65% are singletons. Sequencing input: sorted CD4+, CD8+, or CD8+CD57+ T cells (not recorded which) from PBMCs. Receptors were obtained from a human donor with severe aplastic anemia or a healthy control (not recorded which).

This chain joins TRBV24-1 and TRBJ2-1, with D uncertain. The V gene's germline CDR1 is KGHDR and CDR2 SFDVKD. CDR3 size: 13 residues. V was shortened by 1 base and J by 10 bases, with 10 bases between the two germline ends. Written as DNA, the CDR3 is TGTGCCACCAGTGATTTCGGGCTAGGCGAGCAGTTCTTC. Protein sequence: CATSDFGLGEQFF.

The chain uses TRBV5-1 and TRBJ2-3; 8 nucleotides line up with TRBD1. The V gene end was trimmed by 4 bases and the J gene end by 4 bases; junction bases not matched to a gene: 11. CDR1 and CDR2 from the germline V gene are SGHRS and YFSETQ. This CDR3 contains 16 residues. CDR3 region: CASSGGTGGSADTQYF. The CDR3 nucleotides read TGCGCCAGCAGCGGGGGAACAGGGGGTAGCGCAGATACGCAGTATTTT.